This passage covers 6 T cell receptor beta chains from one sample sequenced in a study of blood T cells in healthy people across ages. The authors ran a second PCR of roughly 6 to 12 cycles using a sample-barcoded 5' primer and a J-beta primer mix. TCRdb reanalysed the 5' RACE reads using MiXCR and keeps one entry per CDR3 protein. Of 700,000 to 1,000,000 distinct CDR3 sequences listed, approximately 44% are singletons. Input material: blood. The receptors stem from a man aged 55-75 years in good health.

This clonotype was found once. One base away lies a much larger clone, so this may be a sequencing read error. The chain joins TRBV7-2 to TRBJ2-4; TRBD1 aligns across 9 bases. The junction had 12 bases not matched to a gene; V was cut back by 5 bases and J by 13 bases. CDR3 length: 14 amino acids. Germline V lookup: CDR1 SGHTA, CDR2 FQGNSA. The CDR3 DNA is TGTGCCAGCAGCGCGACAGGGGGACCGGGTGAGCAGTACTTC. Its translation is CASSATGGPGEQYF. The variable domain in full, with the rest retrieved from reference TRBV7-2 and TRBJ2-4, is GAGVSQSPSNKVTEKGKDVELRCDPISGHTALYWYRQSLGQGLEFLIYFQGNSAPDKSGLPSDRFSAERTGGSVSTLTIQRTQQEDSAVYLCASSATGGPGEQYFGAGTRLSVL.

The rearrangement joins TRBV11-2 to TRBJ2-3, with 8 nucleotides matching TRBD1. This CDR3 is built from 16 residues. The germline gives CDR1 SGHAT, CDR2 FQNNGV. V trimming: 7 bases; J trimming: 3 bases; junction bases outside the gene matches: 12. Written as DNA, the CDR3 is TGTGCCAGCAACACGATCTGGACAGGGAGGACAGATACGCAGTATTTT. Its translation: CASNTIWTGRTDTQYF.

J is TRBJ2-1 and V is TRBV15; D may be TRBD1 (5 bases). There are 14 residues in the CDR3. CDR1 and CDR2 (germline): LNHNV, YYDKDF (reference sequence). V lost 0 bases, J lost 9 bases, and 12 bases lay in between. This CDR3 is CATSREQGFGEQFF. The CDR3 bases are TGTGCCACCAGCAGAGAGCAGGGTTTTGGTGAGCAGTTCTTC. Full variable domain (outside the CDR3, taken from reference TRBV15 and TRBJ2-1): DAMVIQNPRYQVTQFGKPVTLSCSQTLNHNVMYWYQQKSSQAPKLLFHYYDKDFNNEADTPDNFQSRRPNTSFCFLDIRSPGLGDTAMYLCATSREQGFGEQFFGPGTRLTVL.

The table lists this clonotype with a few counts. The chain is built from TRBV12-3 or TRBV12-4 and TRBJ2-1; D ambiguous. Trimming took off 6 bases at V and 8 bases at J, with 14 bases between the two ends. This CDR3 has 13 amino acids. The CDR3 nucleotides read TGTGCCAGCAGGCAAGGGTTCGACCATGAGCAGTTCTTC. Amino acid sequence: CASRQGFDHEQFF.

This clonotype was seen a handful of times. The rearrangement uses TRBV20-1 and TRBJ1-4, with D possibly TRBD1 on 5 matching bases. Germline values: CDR1 DFQATT, CDR2 SNEGSKA (reference sequence). The CDR3 length is 13 residues. The V end lost 6 bases, the J end lost 7 bases, and 15 bases lay between the germline ends. The CDR3 bases are TGCAGTGCCCCGGGACTTGTAGGTGAAAAACTGTTTTTT. Translation: CSAPGLVGEKLFF.

In its sample, this clonotype was seen a few times. The V call is TRBV7-9, the J call TRBJ1-2; the D is unclear. This CDR3 is built from 15 residues. Germline V lookup: CDR1 SEHNR, CDR2 FQNEAQ (reference sequence). Trimming removed 5 bases at V and 1 base at J, with 14 bases between. The CDR3 loop is CASSHSDSNNYGYTF. The CDR3 bases are TGTGCCAGCAGCCACTCAGACTCAAATAACTATGGCTACACCTTC.